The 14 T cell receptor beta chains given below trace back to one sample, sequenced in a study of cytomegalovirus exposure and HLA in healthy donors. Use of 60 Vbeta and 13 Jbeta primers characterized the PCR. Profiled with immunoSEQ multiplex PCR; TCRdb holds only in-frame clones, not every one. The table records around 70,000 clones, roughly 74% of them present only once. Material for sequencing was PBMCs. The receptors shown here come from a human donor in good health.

The chain's CDR3 is CASSFGQGNRYEQFF. The CDR3, as DNA: TGTGCCAGCAGCTTTGGGCAGGGGAATAGGTATGAGCAGTTCTTC. The V gene is TRBV5-6, the J gene TRBJ2-1, with a weak D call TRBD1 (6 bases). There are 15 residues in the CDR3. V lost 2 bases and J 8 bases, leaving 17 bases between the germline ends. The V gene's germline CDR1 is SGHDT and CDR2 YYEEEE.

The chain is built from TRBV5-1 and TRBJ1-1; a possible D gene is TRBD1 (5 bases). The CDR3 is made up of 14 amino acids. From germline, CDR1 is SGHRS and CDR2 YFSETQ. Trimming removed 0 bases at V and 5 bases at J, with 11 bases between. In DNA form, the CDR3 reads TGCGCCAGCAGCTTGGACGGGGGTGGGACTGAAGCTTTCTTT. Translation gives CASSLDGGGTEAFF.

The CDR3 loop is CAISPSGGYGYTF. DNA of the CDR3: TGTGCCATCAGTCCTAGTGGGGGGTACGGCTACACCTTC. This rearrangement joins TRBV10-3 to TRBJ1-2, with D possibly TRBD1 on 5 matching bases. The CDR3 consists of 13 residues. Per the germline V gene, CDR1 is ENHRY and CDR2 is SYGVKD. Trimming removed 5 bases at V and 8 bases at J, with 15 bases between.

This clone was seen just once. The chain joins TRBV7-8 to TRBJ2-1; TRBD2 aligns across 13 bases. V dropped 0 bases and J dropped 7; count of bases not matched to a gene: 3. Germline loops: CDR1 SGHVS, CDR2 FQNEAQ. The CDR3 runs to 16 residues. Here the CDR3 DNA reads TGTGCCAGCAGCTTAGCGGAGACTAGCGGGAGGAATGAGCAGTTCTTC. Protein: CASSLAETSGRNEQFF.

CDR3 protein: CAWSTGLAGETQYF. CDR3 DNA: TGTGCCTGGAGCACCGGACTAGCGGGAGAGACCCAGTACTTC. This chain uses TRBV30 with TRBJ2-5; 11 nucleotides align to TRBD2. The V segment lost 3 bases and the J segment 4 bases; nucleotides outside the gene matches: 4. Germline CDR1 and CDR2: GTSNPN and SVGIG (reference sequence). This CDR3 has 14 amino acids.

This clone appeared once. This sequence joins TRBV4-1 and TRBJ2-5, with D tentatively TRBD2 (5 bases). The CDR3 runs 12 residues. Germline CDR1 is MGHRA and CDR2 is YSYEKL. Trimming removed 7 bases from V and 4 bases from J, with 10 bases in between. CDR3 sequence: CASKSGGETQYF. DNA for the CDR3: TGCGCCAGCAAAAGTGGAGGAGAGACCCAGTACTTC.

The CDR3 here is CASSLRSPGLAGGREETQYF. In nucleotides, the CDR3 is TGTGCCAGCAGTTTACGGTCTCCGGGACTAGCGGGAGGCCGGGAAGAGACCCAGTACTTC. The chain has TRBV27 and TRBJ2-5, with 15 bases lining up with TRBD2. Germline V gives CDR1 MNHEY, CDR2 SMNVEV (reference sequence). The CDR3 loop spans 20 amino acids. V was clipped by 2 bases and J by 3 bases; unmatched bases: 13.

The CDR3 loop is CASRTDGMNGEAFF. CDR3 DNA: TGTGCCAGCAGAACAGACGGTATGAACGGTGAAGCTTTCTTT. The chain is built from TRBV6-5 and TRBJ1-1; unclear D gene. Germline V CDR1 and CDR2: MNHEY, SVGAGI. V was cut by 6 bases and J by 7 bases, with 18 bases left in between. This CDR3 contains 14 residues.

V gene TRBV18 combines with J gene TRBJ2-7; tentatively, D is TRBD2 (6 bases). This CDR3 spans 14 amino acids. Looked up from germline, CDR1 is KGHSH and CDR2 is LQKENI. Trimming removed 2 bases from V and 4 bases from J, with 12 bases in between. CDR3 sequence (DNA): TGTGCCAGCTCACCAATGAAGGAGGGTTACGAGCAGTACTTC. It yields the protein CASSPMKEGYEQYF.

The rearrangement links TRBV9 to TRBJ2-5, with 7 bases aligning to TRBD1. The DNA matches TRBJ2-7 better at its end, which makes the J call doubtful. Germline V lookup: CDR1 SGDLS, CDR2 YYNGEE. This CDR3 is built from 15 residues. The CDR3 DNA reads TGTGCCAGCAGCCGAGGGGGCGCGGGCTCCTACGAGCAGTACTTC. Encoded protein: CASSRGGAGSYEQYF.

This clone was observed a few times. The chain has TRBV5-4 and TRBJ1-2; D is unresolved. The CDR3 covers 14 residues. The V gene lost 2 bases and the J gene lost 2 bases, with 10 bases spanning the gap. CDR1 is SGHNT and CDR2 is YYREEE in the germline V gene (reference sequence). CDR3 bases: TGTGCCAGCAGCTTAGCAGGTTTCAACTATGGCTACACCTTC. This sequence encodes CASSLAGFNYGYTF.

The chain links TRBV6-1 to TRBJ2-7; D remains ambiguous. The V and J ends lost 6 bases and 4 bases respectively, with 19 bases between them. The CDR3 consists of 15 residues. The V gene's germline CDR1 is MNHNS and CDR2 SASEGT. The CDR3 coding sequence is TGTGCCAGCAGGCCCTTGCGCAATCCCACTTACGAGCAGTACTTC. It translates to CASRPLRNPTYEQYF.

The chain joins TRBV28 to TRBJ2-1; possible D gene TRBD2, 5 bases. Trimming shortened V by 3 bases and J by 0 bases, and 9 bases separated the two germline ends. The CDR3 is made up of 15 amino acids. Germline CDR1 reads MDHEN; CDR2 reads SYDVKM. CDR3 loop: CASSFLGSSYNEQFF. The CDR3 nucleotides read TGTGCCAGCAGTTTCCTGGGGAGCTCCTACAATGAGCAGTTCTTC.

CDR3 in amino acids: CASSSTSGSYDTQYF. CDR3 in DNA: TGTGCCAGCAGCTCCACTAGCGGGAGTTATGATACGCAGTATTTT. The chain links TRBV5-6 to TRBJ2-3, with 11 bases matching TRBD2. V dropped 3 bases and J dropped 6; count of bases not matched to a gene: 6. The CDR3 has 15 residues. Germline assignment: CDR1 SGHDT and CDR2 YYEEEE.